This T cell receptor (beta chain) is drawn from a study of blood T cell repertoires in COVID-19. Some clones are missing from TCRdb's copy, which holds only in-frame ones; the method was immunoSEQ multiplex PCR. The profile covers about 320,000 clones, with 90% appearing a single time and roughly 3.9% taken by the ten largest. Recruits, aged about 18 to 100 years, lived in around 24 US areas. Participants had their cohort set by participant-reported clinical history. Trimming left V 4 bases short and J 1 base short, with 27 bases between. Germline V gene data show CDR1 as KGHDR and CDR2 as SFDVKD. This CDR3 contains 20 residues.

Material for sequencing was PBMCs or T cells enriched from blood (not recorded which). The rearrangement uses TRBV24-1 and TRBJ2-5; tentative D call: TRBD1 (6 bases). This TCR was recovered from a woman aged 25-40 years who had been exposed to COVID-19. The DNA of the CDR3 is TGTGCCACCAGTGACAACCACGGGACAAAATCGTTAGGTGGCCAAGAGACCCAGTACTTC. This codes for CATSDNHGTKSLGGQETQYF.